Shown below are 18 T cell receptor beta chains from a single sample sequenced in a study of response to subunit inactivated influenza vaccine. TCRdb re-called the RT-PCR reads with MiXCR, one entry per CDR3 protein. The table has 550,000 to 800,000 distinct CDR3 sequences, about 15% seen once. The starting material was PBMCs from blood, obtained about 14 days before vaccination. The receptors shown here come from a man aged 50 or older who received an inactivated influenza vaccine.

This clonotype was seen only a few times. The rearrangement joins TRBV6-5 to TRBJ2-7; no reliable D call. V was pared by 2 bases and J by 0 bases, with 5 bases between. CDR3 length: 13 amino acids. Germline lookup yields CDR1 MNHEY and CDR2 SVGAGI. The CDR3 DNA is TGTGCCAGCAGTTACGATCCCTCCTACGAGCAGTACTTC. Its protein is CASSYDPSYEQYF.

This clonotype has ten or more counts. The gene calls are TRBV20-1 and TRBJ2-2, with 9 bases aligning to TRBD2. Germline V gene data show CDR1 as DFQATT and CDR2 as SNEGSKA (reference sequence). V lost 4 bases to trimming and J lost 8 bases; unmatched junction nucleotides: 11. This CDR3 has 15 amino acids. CDR3 sequence: CSATLGLARRGELFF. CDR3 bases: TGCAGTGCTACGCTGGGACTAGCCCGACGAGGGGAGCTGTTTTTT.

This clonotype was recorded a few times. V is TRBV15 and J is TRBJ2-7; 9 positions agree with TRBD1. CDR3 length: 16 amino acids. V shed 5 bases, J shed 5 bases, and the junction held 13 bases outside the gene matches. Germline V gene sequence: CDR1 LNHNV, CDR2 YYDKDF (reference sequence). CDR3 sequence: CATSWALTGGEDEQYF. The CDR3 DNA follows: TGTGCCACCAGCTGGGCATTGACAGGGGGTGAAGACGAGCAGTACTTC.

This clonotype was seen a few times. The gene calls are TRBV2 and TRBJ2-5; D call uncertain. Germline V gives CDR1 SNHLY, CDR2 FYNNEI. The CDR3 loop spans 14 amino acids. Trimming removed 3 bases from V and 3 bases from J, with 11 bases in between. Here the CDR3 reads CASSDLERKETQYF. The CDR3 DNA reads as TGTGCCAGCAGTGATCTAGAGAGGAAAGAGACCCAGTACTTC.

The CDR3 DNA is TGCAGTGCTAGCCCTACTTCTAGGGGGAGTTGGGCCTACGAGCAGTACTTC. Amino acids: CSASPTSRGSWAYEQYF. The gene calls are TRBV20-1 and TRBJ2-7, with D perhaps matching TRBD1 (6 bases). Deletions cut 3 bases from V and 2 bases from J, with 23 bases between. Germline assignment: CDR1 DFQATT and CDR2 SNEGSKA (reference sequence). CDR3 length: 17 amino acids.

The chain is built from TRBV27 and TRBJ2-1; D uncertain. Germline CDR1 reads MNHEY; CDR2 reads SMNVEV (reference sequence). There are 14 residues in the CDR3. Trimming shortened V by 4 bases and J by 8 bases, and 15 bases separated the two germline ends. CDR3: CASSSPTENYEQFF. The CDR3 DNA sequence: TGTGCCAGCAGTTCCCCGACTGAAAACTATGAGCAGTTCTTC.

J is TRBJ2-1 and V is TRBV27, with 10 bases aligning to TRBD2. V lost 7 bases to trimming and J lost 8 bases; unmatched junction nucleotides: 5. CDR1 is MNHEY and CDR2 is SMNVEV in the germline V gene (reference sequence). The CDR3 totals 13 residues. The CDR3 region is CASILAGSDEQFF. In nucleotides, the CDR3 is TGTGCCAGCATACTAGCGGGAAGCGATGAGCAGTTCTTC.

This chain uses TRBV7-6 with TRBJ2-3; the match to TRBD1 covers 7 bases. V shed 5 bases and J 6 bases; nucleotides not matched to a gene: 11. CDR3 length: 15 residues. Germline CDR1 is SGHVS and CDR2 is FNYEAQ. The DNA of the CDR3 is TGTGCCAGCAGCAAACGGACAGGCTCAGAGGATACGCAGTATTTT. Translating it yields CASSKRTGSEDTQYF.

This clonotype turned up a few times. CDR3 loop: CASSPHRTSPGTYYNEQFF. The DNA of the CDR3 is TGTGCCAGCAGCCCGCATAGGACCTCTCCCGGGACCTATTACAATGAGCAGTTCTTC. This chain uses TRBV6-2 or TRBV6-3 with TRBJ2-1; D may match TRBD1 or TRBD2 (5 bases each). CDR1 is MNHEY, CDR2 SVGEGT, per germline. CDR3 size: 19 residues. Trimming took 6 bases from V and 4 from J, leaving 28 bases between them.

This clonotype was counted only a few times. This sequence joins TRBV10-3 and TRBJ1-1; D gene unclear. The ends were cut back, 5 bases at V and 0 bases at J, with 13 bases in the middle. The CDR3 totals 15 residues. Germline V gene sequence: CDR1 ENHRY, CDR2 SYGVKD. The CDR3 nucleotides read TGTGCCATCAGTCACCTCGAAGTCATGAACACTGAAGCTTTCTTT. Its protein product is CAISHLEVMNTEAFF.

This clonotype occurred a few times. The V gene is TRBV7-9, the J gene TRBJ1-1; D unclear. The V and J ends lost 3 bases and 2 bases respectively, with 13 bases between them. Per the germline V gene, CDR1 is SEHNR and CDR2 is FQNEAQ (reference sequence). The CDR3 spans 15 residues. The CDR3 nucleotides are TGTGCCAGCAGCTTTCAAATCGGACCCAACACTGAAGCTTTCTTT. This encodes CASSFQIGPNTEAFF. The full variable domain, in which reference TRBV7-9 and TRBJ1-1 provide the parts outside the CDR3, is DTGVSQNPRHKITKRGQNVTFRCDPISEHNRLYWYRQTLGQGPEFLTYFQNEAQLEKSRLLSDRFSAERPKGSFSTLEIQRTEQGDSAMYLCASSFQIGPNTEAFFGQGTRLTVV.

The rearrangement joins TRBV18 to TRBJ1-6; D call uncertain. CDR3 length equals 18 residues. Trimming took off 1 base at V and 3 bases at J, with 16 bases between the two ends. Germline V lookup: CDR1 KGHSH, CDR2 LQKENI. The CDR3 protein is CASSPRTVDPGYNSPLHF. The CDR3 DNA reads TGTGCCAGCTCACCACGTACAGTGGATCCCGGCTATAATTCACCCCTCCACTTT.

This clonotype was observed a handful of times. V usage is TRBV7-2 and J usage is TRBJ1-1; D remains unclear. V lost 0 bases and J lost 1, with 6 bases in between. The CDR3 loop spans 14 amino acids. Germline V gives CDR1 SGHTA, CDR2 FQGNSA. Here the CDR3 reads CASSLAGWNTEAFF. CDR3 DNA: TGTGCCAGCAGCTTAGCAGGGTGGAACACTGAAGCTTTCTTT.

This clonotype was seen many times. The chain joins TRBV6-6 to TRBJ1-1; 10 nucleotides agree with TRBD1. The germline V gene encodes CDR1 MNHNY and CDR2 SVGAGI (reference sequence). Unmatched junction bases numbered 9, after V lost 4 bases and J lost 7 bases. The length of the CDR3 is 15 residues. The CDR3 DNA is TGTGCCAGCAGTTTGTCGGGACAGGGGTCCGGTGAAGCTTTCTTT. Amino acid sequence: CASSLSGQGSGEAFF.

The chain joins TRBV20-1 to TRBJ2-7; 10 bases agree with TRBD2. The CDR3 loop spans 15 amino acids. Germline trimming cut 5 bases from V and 1 base from J; bases unmatched to any gene: 8. Germline values: CDR1 DFQATT, CDR2 SNEGSKA (reference sequence). CDR3 in amino acids: CSASTGTSVSYEQYF. As DNA, the CDR3 is TGCAGTGCTTCAACCGGGACTAGCGTTTCCTACGAGCAGTACTTC.

The table lists this clonotype with a few counts. The rearrangement joins TRBV20-1 to TRBJ2-1, with D unresolved. The V end lost 8 bases, the J end lost 8 bases, and 16 bases lay between the germline ends. This CDR3 region has 12 residues. The germline CDR1 and CDR2 sequences are DFQATT and SNEGSKA (reference sequence). The CDR3, as DNA: TGCAGTCCTTATCGTAGTACGGATGAGCAGTTCTTC. This sequence encodes CSPYRSTDEQFF.

This clonotype was found a few times. This chain connects TRBV5-1 to TRBJ2-7, with a tentative D call TRBD2 (5 bases). This CDR3 is 15 amino acids long. Germline V gene sequence: CDR1 SGHRS, CDR2 YFSETQ. V was clipped by 3 bases and J by 1 base, with 14 bases between them. The CDR3 protein is CASSSELAWSYEQYF. Here the CDR3 DNA reads TGCGCCAGCAGCTCGGAATTAGCGTGGTCCTACGAGCAGTACTTC.

In this sample, this clonotype turned up a few times. This chain joins TRBV7-2 and TRBJ1-3; D is uncertain. CDR1 and CDR2 (germline): SGHTA, FQGNSA. V gave up 1 base and J gave up 0 bases, with 10 bases separating them. The CDR3 is 16 residues long. This CDR3 reads CASSLDSSYSGNTIYF. DNA for the CDR3: TGTGCCAGCAGCTTAGATTCTAGTTACTCTGGAAACACCATATATTTT.